This T cell receptor beta chain was profiled in a study of blood T cell repertoires in COVID-19. The wider study: Spain, Italy and the United States supplied samples that represented acute and convalescent COVID-19. PBMCs, B-cell-depleted T cells, or T cells provided the cDNA or gDNA that made up the material.

Trimming cost V 1 base and J 3 bases; bases outside gene matches: 7. The CDR3 runs to 15 residues. Germline V CDR1 and CDR2: SGHRS, YFSETQ. In the original workflow: Quantification of nucleated cells was approximated via reference gene primer amplification. Method: immunoSEQ multiplex PCR; TCRdb's copy keeps in-frame clones and lacks some. From that table come the V and J calls and clone size; the DNA was used to work out D and trimming. The table lists approximately 91,000 clones, around 80% of them singletons. The TCR sequence derives from a human donor in a cohort sampled during active COVID-19. The chain joins TRBV5-1 to TRBJ2-7, with TRBD1 matching 7 bases. Sequenced input: peripheral blood. The CDR3: CASSLIGQARYEQYF. CDR3 coding DNA: TGCGCCAGCAGCTTGATTGGACAGGCTCGCTACGAGCAGTACTTC.